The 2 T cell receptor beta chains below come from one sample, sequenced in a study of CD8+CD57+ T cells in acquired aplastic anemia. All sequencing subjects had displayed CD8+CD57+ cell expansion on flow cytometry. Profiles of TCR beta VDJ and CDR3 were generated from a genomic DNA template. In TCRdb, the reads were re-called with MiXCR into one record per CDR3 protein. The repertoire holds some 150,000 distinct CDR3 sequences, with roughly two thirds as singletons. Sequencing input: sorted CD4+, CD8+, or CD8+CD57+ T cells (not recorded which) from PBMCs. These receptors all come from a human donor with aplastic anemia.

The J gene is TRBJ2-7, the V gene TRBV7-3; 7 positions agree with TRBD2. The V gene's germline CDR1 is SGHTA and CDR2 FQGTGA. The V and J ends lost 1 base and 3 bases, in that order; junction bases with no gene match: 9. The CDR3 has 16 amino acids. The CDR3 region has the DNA TGTGCCAGCAGCTTAATAGGAGGACTAGGGTTCTACGAGCAGTACTTC. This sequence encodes CASSLIGGLGFYEQYF.

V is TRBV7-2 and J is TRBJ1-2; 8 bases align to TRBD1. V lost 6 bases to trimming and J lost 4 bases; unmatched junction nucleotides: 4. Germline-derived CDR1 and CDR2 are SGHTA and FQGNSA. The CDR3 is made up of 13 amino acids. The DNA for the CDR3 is TGTGCCAGCAGGCGACAGGGGTCCTATGGCTACACCTTC. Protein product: CASRRQGSYGYTF.